A selection of T cell receptor beta chains follows, all from one sample in a study of blood T cell repertoires in COVID-19. Measured with immunoSEQ multiplex PCR; TCRdb has only the in-frame clones, and not every one. This table has 300,000 to 350,000 clones, about 87% appearing once. The specimen was peripheral blood. The receptors shown here come from a woman in her 30s with COVID-19, enrolled during active disease. The CDR3 runs from the conserved cysteine through the conserved F or W. D genes are given only for firm matches. Some rows have no size entry. The others give once, few or many, or a class for an expanded clone.

V gene	J gene	D gene	clone size	CDR3 DNA	CDR3 protein
TRBV5-4	TRBJ2-7	NA	once	TGTGCCAGCAGCTTGGCCGGCGGGGTATCCTACGAGCAGTACTTC	CASSLAGGVSYEQYF
TRBV7-2	TRBJ1-2	NA	NA	TGTGCCAGCAGCTTAACGCAGGAAAACTATGGCTACACCTTC	CASSLTQENYGYTF
TRBV5-1	TRBJ1-6	NA	NA	TGCGCCAGCAGCTTGGGAGATCAAAAACCCCTCCACTTT	CASSLGDQKPLHF
TRBV7-2	TRBJ2-7	TRBD2	NA	TGTGCCAGCAGCTTAGTTCTAGCGGGGGGGGAGCAGTACTTC	CASSLVLAGGEQYF
TRBV5-5	TRBJ1-6	TRBD1	few	TGTGCCAGCAGCCGGGACAGGATAACTCATAATTCACCCCTCCACTTT	CASSRDRITHNSPLHF
TRBV10-3	TRBJ2-3	TRBD2	NA	TGTGCCAGCCGACTAGCGGGGGGAGGGGATACGCAGTATTTT	CASRLAGGGDTQYF
TRBV6-5	TRBJ1-2	NA	NA	TGTGCCAGCAGACCAGGGAGGGGTAACTATGGCTACACCTTC	CASRPGRGNYGYTF
TRBV5-1	TRBJ2-2	NA	NA	TGCGCCAGCAGCTTGGCCTTGTCGGGGGAGCTGTTTTTT	CASSLALSGELFF
TRBV2	TRBJ2-5	TRBD2	NA	TGTGCCAGCAGCCATCCCGGGCTAGCGGGGGGACCTGTACAAGAGACCCAGTACTTC	CASSHPGLAGGPVQETQYF
TRBV19	TRBJ1-3	TRBD1	NA	TGTGCCAGTAGTAGGACACAGGGGGTCCTCTCTTTGGCTGGAAACACCATATATTTT	CASSRTQGVLSLAGNTIYF
TRBV7-2	TRBJ2-3	TRBD2	NA	TGTGCCAGCAGTCGTCGGGTAGCGGGGCCCGGCACAGATACGCAGTATTTT	CASSRRVAGPGTDTQYF
TRBV10-3	TRBJ1-1	NA	NA	TGTGCCATCAGTGGAGGCGCCACGGCCCCCACTGAAGCTTTCTTT	CAISGGATAPTEAFF
TRBV27	TRBJ1-2	TRBD1	NA	TGTGCCAGTAGACCTCTTAACCGGGACAGTCACTACACCTTC	CASRPLNRDSHYTF
TRBV5-1	TRBJ1-1	NA	NA	TGCGCCAGCAGCTTGGTTCAGGGAACGAACACTGAAGCTTTCTTT	CASSLVQGTNTEAFF